This entry is about one T cell receptor (beta chain). Antigen: not known. The treatment: some 19 received Ad26.COV2.S at low or high dose, single or two shots; 5 received placebo; per-sample allocation not given. Day 63 after the first injection of vaccine or placebo was the sampling time. This sample is part of a study of Ad26.COV2.S vaccination and SARS-CoV-2 variants. Regarding the study as a whole: Researchers reported similar non-spike TCR breadth in vaccine and placebo recipients.

The assay was immunoSEQ multiplex PCR, and TCRdb's table has in-frame clones only and misses some. The table records around 320,000 clones, about nine tenths of them present only once. Trimming left V 4 bases short and J 0 bases short, with 19 bases between. This CDR3 contains 16 residues. CDR1 is GTSNPN and CDR2 is SVGIG in the germline V gene (reference sequence). Sequences were derived from peripheral blood, sampled in a trial of Ad26.COV2.S vaccine versus placebo. This sequence originates from a person between 18 and 65 years old who received the Ad26.COV2.S COVID-19 vaccine or a placebo. V gene TRBV30 combines with J gene TRBJ2-7; D perhaps matches TRBD1 (5 bases). CDR3 amino acids: CAWIEKGYASSYEQYF. CDR3 nucleotide sequence: TGTGCCTGGATCGAAAAGGGGTACGCCAGCTCCTACGAGCAGTACTTC.